This T cell receptor (beta chain) was recovered during a study of immune evolution from preneoplasia to lung adenocarcinoma. Whole-study context: HLA loss of heterozygosity: about 7% AIS, over 12% MIA, around 33% ADC, none AAH.

The assay was immunoSEQ multiplex PCR, and TCRdb's table has in-frame clones only and misses some. The repertoire has thousands of clones, over 80% of them found once; the top ten carry approximately 8.3%. CDR3 size: 14 residues. The V gene's germline CDR1 is SGHAT and CDR2 FQNNGV. V dropped 5 bases and J dropped 4; count of bases not matched to a gene: 4. As concerns this clone: Its specificity is unknown.

Study-level points and caveats: KRAS-mutant nodules had the highest T cell clonality.

Resections took place in Japan or China from 2014 to 2017. Premalignant or tumor cells were enriched by macro-dissection after pathologic assessment. This receptor was obtained from a donor at least 70 years old with lung adenocarcinoma. The chain joins TRBV11-2 to TRBJ2-5; 10 nucleotides align to TRBD2. The sample comprised FFPE minimally invasive lung adenocarcinoma tissue. CDR3 nucleotides: TGTGCCAGCAGCAGCGGGAGGGTGGGAGAGACCCAGTACTTC. It translates to CASSSGRVGETQYF.